This T cell receptor (beta chain) is drawn from a study of T-cell memory formation after mild COVID-19 (dated by TCRdb to about 2021). Some background on the complete study: TCR sequence clusters from the two donors were largely donor specific. In a couple of donors, T-cell clones that expanded and contracted after mild COVID-19 were followed by sequencing TCRalpha and TCRbeta repertoires longitudinally. Two young, previously healthy adult volunteers, one female and one male, were included in the cohort.

TCRdb lists the instrument as Illumina NovaSeq 6000. TCRalpha and TCRbeta cDNA libraries were built by 5'RACE with constant-segment primers, adding sample barcodes and unique molecular identifiers. Trizol reagent was used to extract RNA from every sample. Library amplification was performed in two PCR steps, and a second sample barcode and Illumina TruSeq adapters were introduced in the second step. Sequencing of the libraries was done on an Illumina NovaSeq, producing 2 x 150 bp paired-end reads. In the original analysis: Demultiplexing of reads and collapsing into UMI-guided consensus sequences were performed with migec v1.2.7. Using mixcr v2.1.11, the UMI consensuses were aligned to TRA and TRB V and J templates and assembled into clonotypes. Expanded or contracted clonotypes were those called significant by both edgeR and NoisET, with noise models trained on biological replicates. edgeR calls used a false discovery rate-adjusted p below 0.01 and a log2 fold-change threshold of 1. PCA with hierarchical clustering of max-normalized trajectories of the 1000 most abundant clonotypes was used as exploratory dynamics analysis. Each responding clone was given a CD4 or CD8 phenotype based on the CD4+ and CD8+ repertoires, which had been sequenced separately. Starting from the raw public reads, TCRdb applied fastp trimming at Q25, assembled clones with MiXCR and retained in-frame beta chains. Every entry covers one CDR3 protein and lists the most common genes and DNA from its rows. V and J calls and clone size were set by TCRdb, not the authors. Here the sample has some 290,000 distinct CDR3 sequences; around 15% occur a single time. The ten largest clones represent 20% to 25% of the sample.

The full study reports these points: Contracting CD4+ clones turned up mainly in the CM and EM memory subsets, whereas EMRA was where CD8+ clones were enriched. The detection of some responding clones in pre-infection memory suggests that pre-existing cross-reactive memory T cells joined the SARS-CoV-2 response. The study covered only two mild cases, and larger cohorts including severe cases with pre-infection samples were considered necessary. SARS-CoV-2 specificity of the second-wave clones peaking on day 37 was not confirmed. Clones contracting from day 15 to 85 had balanced CD4/CD8 phenotypes, while a second wave expanding from day 15 to 37 was biased towards CD4+.

This clonotype was picked up a small number of times. The antigen it recognizes is unknown. No base qualities exist here, and no much larger clone lies one base off it. PBMCs were isolated by Ficoll-Paque density gradient centrifugation. The sequenced material came from PBMCs or a T cell subset sorted from them (not recorded which). The clonotype originates from a young man who had mild COVID-19 (a few samples of this study predate the infection). The sample titles of this study are shuffled in the database, so cell type and time point are left out; the donor was told from shared clones.

The CDR3 amino acid sequence is: CASSDSGTGTYEQYF. The DNA is TGTGCCAGCAGCGACTCCGGGACAGGGACCTACGAGCAGTACTTC. The chain couples TRBV7-9 to TRBJ2-7, with 9 bases matching TRBD1. There are 15 amino acids in the CDR3, from cysteine to phenylalanine inclusive. Of the read, only the CDR3 DNA is kept; its 45 bases are in frame from base 1. The germline V and J ends show losses of 5 bases and 2 bases respectively, and no gene match explains 7 bases of the junction. Based on the germline V gene (reference sequence), the CDR1 and CDR2 sequences are SEHNR and FQNEAQ.